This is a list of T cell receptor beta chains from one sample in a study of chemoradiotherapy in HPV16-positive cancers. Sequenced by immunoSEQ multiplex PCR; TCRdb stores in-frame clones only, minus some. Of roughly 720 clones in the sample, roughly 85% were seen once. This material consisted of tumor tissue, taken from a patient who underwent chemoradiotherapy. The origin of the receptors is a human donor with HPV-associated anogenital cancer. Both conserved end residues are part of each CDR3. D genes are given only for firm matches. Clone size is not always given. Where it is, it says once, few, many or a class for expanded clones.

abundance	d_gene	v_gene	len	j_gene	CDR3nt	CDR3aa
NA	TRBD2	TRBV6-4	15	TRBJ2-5	TGTGCCAGCAGTGTCGAAGCGGGGGGCGGGGAGACCCAGTACTTC	CASSVEAGGGETQYF
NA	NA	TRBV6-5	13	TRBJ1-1	TGTGCCAGCAGTTATTACATGAACACTGAAGCTTTCTTT	CASSYYMNTEAFF
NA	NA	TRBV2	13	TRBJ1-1	TGTGCCAGCAGTAAGGACAGGAACACTGAAGCTTTCTTT	CASSKDRNTEAFF
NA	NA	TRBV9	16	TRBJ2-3	TGTGCCAGCAGCGTAATAACTGACTCTAGCACAGATACGCAGTATTTT	CASSVITDSSTDTQYF
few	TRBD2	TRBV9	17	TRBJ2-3	TGTGCCAGCAGCGTAACAACGGGACTAGCGGGGTCGGATACGCAGTATTTT	CASSVTTGLAGSDTQYF
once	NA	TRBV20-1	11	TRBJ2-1	TGCAGTGCTAGTGGGGATAATGAGCAGTTCTTC	CSASGDNEQFF
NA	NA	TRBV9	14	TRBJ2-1	TGTGCCAGCAGCAACAGACAGGCCTGGGATGAGCAGTTCTTC	CASSNRQAWDEQFF
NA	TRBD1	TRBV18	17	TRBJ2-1	TGTGCCAGCTCACCACCGCGGACAGGGGGCTCCTACAATGAGCAGTTCTTC	CASSPPRTGGSYNEQFF
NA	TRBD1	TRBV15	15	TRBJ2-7	TGTGCCACCAGCAGCTCAGGGGGAAGAACCTACGAGCAGTACTTC	CATSSSGGRTYEQYF
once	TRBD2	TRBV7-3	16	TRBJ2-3	TGTGCCAGCAGCTTAGGACTAGCGGGAGTAGCAGATACGCAGTATTTT	CASSLGLAGVADTQYF